This TCR beta chain came from a study of blood T cells in healthy people across ages. V lost 1 base, J lost 14 bases, and 19 bases lay in between. CDR3 length: 15 amino acids. Per germline, CDR1 SGHRS and CDR2 YFSETQ. This clonotype was observed a few times. Alongside a J-beta primer mix, a sample-barcoded 5' primer served in a second PCR lasting roughly 6 to 12 cycles. TCRdb recomputed calls from the 5' RACE reads with MiXCR, one row per CDR3 protein. Found here are roughly 1,800,000 distinct CDR3 sequences, roughly 52% of them singletons; the top ten hold roughly 2%. The chain combines TRBV5-1 with TRBJ1-6, with D possibly TRBD1 on 5 matching bases. Material: blood. The receptor's source is a woman aged 35 to 49 in good health. The CDR3 region is CASSLSGSSGATLHF. The CDR3 DNA is TGCGCCAGCAGCTTGTCTGGGAGTAGCGGGGCCACCCTCCACTTT.